This T cell receptor beta chain was sequenced during a study of monozygotic twins with inflammatory bowel disease. The CDR3 runs to 15 residues. The V gene's germline CDR1 is DFQATT and CDR2 SNEGSKA (reference sequence). One blood sample of 2 to 2.5 ml was taken from each donor. With no T cell sorting beforehand, total RNA was isolated from whole blood. Notes on the study in general: The data did not back a single strong IBD-associated clonotype or signal.

Worth noting for this clonotype: No antigen is known for it.

With the 5' RACE reads reprocessed, TCRdb shows one record per CDR3 protein and no DNA. Reported are around 370,000 distinct CDR3 sequences; the ten largest clones contain 2.6%. The chain combines TRBV20-1 with TRBJ2-1; TCRdb reports TRBD2, a call that lacks DNA to check it against. This TCR came from a human donor with ulcerative colitis or Crohn's disease, or a healthy co-twin of an affected twin (not recorded which). The specimen was blood. This chain's CDR3 is CSARDGKGLWDEQFF.